One sample yielded the 20 T cell receptor beta chains listed below, sequenced in a study of blood T cell repertoires in COVID-19. Here immunoSEQ multiplex PCR was the method, and the copy in TCRdb shows in-frame clones only, minus some. This table holds over 200,000 clones, about nine tenths found once. The specimen was PBMCs or T cells enriched from blood (not recorded which). These receptors were taken from a middle-aged woman with acute COVID-19.

This chain joins TRBV9 and TRBJ1-1; D might be TRBD1 (6 bases). V shed 3 bases and J shed 0 bases, with 12 bases lying between them. The CDR3 has 15 amino acids. CDR1 and CDR2 from the germline V gene are SGDLS and YYNGEE. CDR3 nucleotides: TGTGCCAGCAGCGCCTCAACAGGGATGAACACTGAAGCTTTCTTT. As protein: CASSASTGMNTEAFF.

The gene calls are TRBV7-2 and TRBJ2-1, with TRBD1 as a possible D gene (5 bases). The V and J ends lost 8 bases and 0 bases respectively, with 26 bases between them. This CDR3 spans 19 amino acids. Germline CDR1 SGHTA, CDR2 FQGNSA. The DNA for the CDR3 is TGTGCCAGCTCCCTACCGGGCAGGGTAATGGGGCGCTCCTACAATGAGCAGTTCTTC. It specifies CASSLPGRVMGRSYNEQFF.

The V call is TRBV24-1, the J call TRBJ2-1; possible D gene TRBD2, 7 bases. This CDR3 spans 18 amino acids. CDR1 is KGHDR and CDR2 is SFDVKD in the germline V gene. The germline V and J ends were trimmed by 4 bases and 6 bases, with 24 bases remaining between them. CDR3 loop: CATSDRKRGGPNRNEQFF. In nucleotides, the CDR3 is TGTGCCACCAGTGACCGTAAAAGGGGGGGACCCAACCGCAATGAGCAGTTCTTC.

In nucleotides, the CDR3 is TGCGCCAGCAGCTTGGTAGGGGAGGGGGCCAAAAACATTCAGTACTTC. It is translated as CASSLVGEGAKNIQYF. The chain links TRBV5-1 to TRBJ2-4; 7 bases are shared with TRBD2. J gave up 1 base and V 0 bases, and 4 bases lay outside the gene matches. This CDR3 is 16 amino acids long. Germline V gene data show CDR1 as SGHRS and CDR2 as YFSETQ.

The CDR3, as DNA: TGTGCCAGTAGCCCGGGACTACTAGCTAGCACAGATACGCAGTATTTT. Protein sequence: CASSPGLLASTDTQYF. V gene TRBV19 combines with J gene TRBJ2-3, with TRBD2 matching 7 bases. This CDR3 has 16 amino acids. The J segment lost 0 bases and the V segment lost 6 bases, leaving 9 bases of the junction unmatched. The germline gives CDR1 LNHDA, CDR2 SQIVND (reference sequence).

The chain recombines TRBV3-1 (or the pseudogene TRBV3-2) with TRBJ2-5; D gene unclear. The CDR3 covers 15 residues. From germline, CDR1 is LGHDT and CDR2 YNNKEL (reference sequence). With 0 bases removed from V and 1 base from J, the gap between germline ends came to 9 bases. The chain's CDR3 is CASSQDLGFQETQYF. CDR3 coding DNA: TGTGCCAGCAGCCAAGATCTGGGCTTCCAAGAGACCCAGTACTTC.

The chain carries TRBV3-1 (or the pseudogene TRBV3-2) and TRBJ2-1; 10 positions agree with TRBD2. With V trimmed by 3 bases and J by 8 bases, 4 bases remained unmatched. CDR1 is LGHDT, CDR2 YNNKEL, per germline (reference sequence). There are 14 residues in the CDR3. The CDR3 is CASSHSGRWDEQFF. CDR3 in DNA: TGTGCCAGCAGCCATAGCGGGAGGTGGGATGAGCAGTTCTTC.

The chain combines TRBV30 with TRBJ1-2, with D tentatively TRBD1 (6 bases). The ends were cut back, 0 bases at V and 6 bases at J, with 11 bases in the middle. The CDR3 runs to 13 residues. The germline CDR1 and CDR2 sequences are GTSNPN and SVGIG (reference sequence). The CDR3 sequence: CAWSVSGVDGYTF. The CDR3 DNA sequence: TGTGCCTGGAGTGTCTCAGGGGTGGATGGCTACACCTTC.

The V gene is TRBV7-8, the J gene TRBJ2-7; possible D gene TRBD1, 6 bases. The CDR3 is 15 residues long. CDR1 is SGHVS and CDR2 is FQNEAQ in the germline V gene. Trimming shortened V by 0 bases and J by 3 bases, and 12 bases separated the two germline ends. Here the CDR3 reads CASSLAAGAGYEQYF. In DNA form, the CDR3 reads TGTGCCAGCAGCTTAGCGGCAGGGGCTGGCTACGAGCAGTACTTC. Together with reference TRBV7-8 and TRBJ2-7, the CDR3 gives the full variable domain: GAGVSQSPRYKVAKRGQDVALRCDPISGHVSLFWYQQALGQGPEFLTYFQNEAQLDKSGLPSDRFFAERPEGSVSTLKIQRTQQEDSAVYLCASSLAAGAGYEQYFGPGTRLTVT.

Written as DNA, the CDR3 is TGTGCCAGCAGTGCCTACCGGGCTGGAAACACCATATATTTT. Encoded protein: CASSAYRAGNTIYF. The chain has TRBV25-1 and TRBJ1-3; unclear D gene. The V gene lost 4 bases and the J gene lost 2 bases, with 9 bases spanning the gap. CDR3 length equals 14 residues. The germline gives CDR1 MGHDK, CDR2 SYGVNS. The variable domain in full, completed from reference TRBV25-1 and TRBJ1-3, reads EADIYQTPRYLVIGTGKKITLECSQTMGHDKMYWYQQDPGMELHLIHYSYGVNSTEKGDLSSESTVSRIRTEHFPLTLESARPSHTSQYLCASSAYRAGNTIYFGEGSWLTVV.

This chain uses TRBV19 with TRBJ1-1; TRBD1 matches at 10 bases. Trimming at V came to 4 bases and at J to 5 bases, leaving 7 bases not matched to a gene. This CDR3 has 15 amino acids. Germline assignment: CDR1 LNHDA and CDR2 SQIVND (reference sequence). CDR3 DNA: TGTGCCAGTAGTACCAGGACAGGGGGGTGGACTGAAGCTTTCTTT. Protein product: CASSTRTGGWTEAFF. The whole variable domain, remainder taken from reference TRBV19 and TRBJ1-1, is DGGITQSPKYLFRKEGQNVTLSCEQNLNHDAMYWYRQDPGQGLRLIYYSQIVNDFQKGDIAEGYSVSREKKESFPLTVTSAQKNPTAFYLCASSTRTGGWTEAFFGQGTRLTVV.

Details on this clone: Because the CDR3's place on the DNA is in doubt, the DNA is left out and the CDR3 is given as listed by TCRdb. The genes are TRBV5-4 and TRBJ1-2; no DNA check was done on the table's D call, TRBD1. Germline CDR1 is SGHNT and CDR2 is YYREEE (reference sequence). The CDR3 is 19 residues long, ends included. CDR3 in amino acids: CASSLASTDVATPSIGYTF.

This rearrangement joins TRBV5-4 to TRBJ1-3; maybe TRBD1 (6 bases). Germline V CDR1 and CDR2: SGHNT, YYREEE (reference sequence). The V end was cut by 4 bases, the J end by 0 bases, with 14 bases between. The CDR3 is 16 residues long. In nucleotides, the CDR3 is TGTGCCAGCAGCCTTACAGGGTCCAACTCTGGAAACACCATATATTTT. Amino acids: CASSLTGSNSGNTIYF.

The chain recombines TRBV7-8 with TRBJ2-1; D unclear. The CDR3 totals 11 residues. Germline V gene data show CDR1 as SGHVS and CDR2 as FQNEAQ. With 5 bases removed from V and 8 bases from J, the gap between germline ends came to 7 bases. The CDR3 sequence is CASSPLDEQFF. The CDR3 DNA is TGTGCCAGCAGCCCCCTCGATGAGCAGTTCTTC.

The chain has TRBV7-2 and TRBJ2-1; 9 bases fit TRBD2. V lost 5 bases, J lost 15 bases, and 5 bases stayed unmatched. CDR3 size: 11 residues. Germline V CDR1 and CDR2: SGHTA, FQGNSA. CDR3 region: CASSRLAGRFF. Here the CDR3 DNA reads TGTGCCAGCAGCCGTCTAGCGGGACGGTTCTTC.

The chain is built from TRBV6-5 and TRBJ1-4; D gene uncertain. Per the germline V gene, CDR1 is MNHEY and CDR2 is SVGAGI. CDR3 length: 14 residues. Trimming removed 5 bases at V and 8 bases at J, with 15 bases between. The CDR3 DNA reads TGTGCCAGCAGTACCGTAAAAGACGGGGAAAAACTGTTTTTT. This gives the protein CASSTVKDGEKLFF.

This chain joins TRBV7-9 and TRBJ1-2; 7 bases map to TRBD1. The CDR3 runs to 16 residues. CDR1 SEHNR and CDR2 FQNEAQ come from the germline V gene (reference sequence). V lost 4 bases and J lost 4; bases outside the gene matches: 12. The CDR3 is CASSSLPGQDTYGYTF. The CDR3 coding sequence is TGTGCCAGCAGCTCACTCCCCGGACAGGATACCTATGGCTACACCTTC. Combining the CDR3 with reference TRBV7-9 and TRBJ1-2 gives the whole variable domain DTGVSQNPRHKITKRGQNVTFRCDPISEHNRLYWYRQTLGQGPEFLTYFQNEAQLEKSRLLSDRFSAERPKGSFSTLEIQRTEQGDSAMYLCASSSLPGQDTYGYTFGSGTRLTVV.

The chain combines TRBV7-9 with TRBJ2-3, with a tentative D call TRBD2 (7 bases). V was pared by 5 bases and J by 5 bases, with 20 bases between. The CDR3 extends over 16 amino acids. Germline CDR1 is SEHNR and CDR2 is FQNEAQ (reference sequence). CDR3 bases: TGTGCCAGCAGCCGCCTGGGGGGGGCTACAGTAGATACGCAGTATTTT. This sequence encodes CASSRLGGATVDTQYF.

The chain has TRBV2 and TRBJ2-5, with TRBD2 as a possible D gene (5 bases). Germline CDR1 reads SNHLY; CDR2 reads FYNNEI. This CDR3 is built from 15 residues. V was cut by 2 bases and J by 0 bases, with 10 bases left in between. The chain's CDR3 is CASSERRGYQETQYF. As DNA, the CDR3 is TGTGCCAGCAGTGAACGTAGAGGGTACCAAGAGACCCAGTACTTC.

V and J are TRBV15 and TRBJ2-7, with 8 bases identical to TRBD1. Germline loops: CDR1 LNHNV, CDR2 YYDKDF (reference sequence). The ends lost 1 base at V and 2 bases at J; junction bases unmatched: 4. The CDR3 loop spans 15 amino acids. The CDR3 sequence: CATSRVTGGTYEQYF. CDR3 in DNA: TGTGCCACCAGCAGAGTAACAGGGGGAACCTACGAGCAGTACTTC.